A selection of T cell receptor beta chains follows, all from one sample in a study of human T cells and chemical hapten exposure. Each CDR3 protein is one row after TCRdb ran MiXCR on the RACE reads. The data contain some 330,000 distinct CDR3 sequences, around 5.5% of them singletons. Sequences were derived from whole blood, sampled in connection with sensitization to the hapten diphenylcyclopropenone (DPC). These receptors were taken from a woman aged 18-30 years with alopecia areata. Some clones in this sample may be carry-over from other donors' samples. CDR3s include the opening cysteine and the closing phenylalanine or tryptophan. D genes are given only for firm matches. Size is omitted from some rows. Given values are once, few, many or a class for expanded clones.

clone size	V gene	D gene	J gene	CDR3 DNA	CDR3 protein
.	TRBV12-3/TRBV12-4	.	TRBJ2-5	TGTGCCAGCAGTTCGTGGGGGTCGAGATTAACCCAGTACTTC	CASSSWGSRLTQYF
.	TRBV15	.	TRBJ2-1	TGTGCCACCAGCAGAGATCGGGTCCCTCTTGGAGATGAGCAGTTCTTC	CATSRDRVPLGDEQFF
.	TRBV3-1	TRBD2	TRBJ2-1	TGTGCCAGCAGCCCCCCACCCAGACTAGCGGGGTGGAATGAGCAGTTCTTC	CASSPPPRLAGWNEQFF
many	TRBV4-3	.	TRBJ2-5	TGCGCCAGCAGCCCCCGACATGGGATCCAAGAGACCCAGTACTTC	CASSPRHGIQETQYF
many	TRBV7-9	TRBD1	TRBJ1-1	TGTGCCAGCAGCTTAGGGACAGGGGGACCTGAAGCTTTCTTT	CASSLGTGGPEAFF
many	TRBV29-1	.	TRBJ1-2	TGCAGCGTTACCCATGGCTACACCTTC	CSVTHGYTF
many	TRBV27	.	TRBJ1-4	TGTGCCAGCAGTTACGACATGGGAGGTGGACTGTTTTTT	CASSYDMGGGLFF
many	TRBV28	.	TRBJ1-1	TGTGCCAGCAGTTTATTGCAGGCAGGGGAAAGAACTGAAGCTTTCTTT	CASSLLQAGERTEAFF
many	TRBV14	.	TRBJ1-1	TGTGCCAGCAGCCCAGGGACCTTGAACACTGAAGCTTTCTTT	CASSPGTLNTEAFF
many	TRBV24-1	.	TRBJ1-5	TGTGCCACCAGTGATCAGGATCAGCCCCAGCATTTT	CATSDQDQPQHF
many	TRBV29-1	TRBD1	TRBJ1-1	TGCAGCGTTGTAGTTGGACAGGCGAAAGCTTTCTTT	CSVVVGQAKAFF
few	TRBV7-2	.	TRBJ1-1	TGTGCCAGCAGCTTAGTTGGGGGGCGCACGGGGATTGAAGCTTTCTTT	CASSLVGGRTGIEAFF
many	TRBV11-2	.	TRBJ2-1	TGTGCCAGCAGCTCCCAAACCTCAAGAGGCGCCTCGGTCTATGAGCAGTTCTTC	CASSSQTSRGASVYEQFF
many	TRBV12-3/TRBV12-4	.	TRBJ1-4	TGTGCCAGCAGAGGGCTTGCAACTAATGAAAAACTGTTTTTT	CASRGLATNEKLFF
few	TRBV11-2	.	TRBJ2-3	TGTGCCAGCAGCTTATACGGGAACGGGGATACGCAGTATTTT	CASSLYGNGDTQYF
.	TRBV2	TRBD2	TRBJ2-7	TGTGCCAGCGCCAGAGAGGCGGGGGGCGAGCTGTACTTC	CASAREAGGELYF
.	TRBV20-1	TRBD1	TRBJ1-5	TGCAGTGCCCGAACCGGGACAGGGCGCCATCAGCCCCAGCATTTT	CSARTGTGRHQPQHF
many	TRBV2	.	TRBJ2-7	TGTGCCAGCAGAGAGGACAAGGGGATAGGCGAGCAGTACTTC	CASREDKGIGEQYF
.	TRBV6-2/TRBV6-3	.	TRBJ1-5	TGTGCCAGCAGTTCGGGGGGGACACCCAATCAGCCCCAGCATTTT	CASSSGGTPNQPQHF
.	TRBV27	.	TRBJ2-5	TGTGCCAGCGGGCGGGCAGGAGAGACCCAGTACTTC	CASGRAGETQYF
many	TRBV9	.	TRBJ1-3	TGTGCCAGCAGCGTAGGATACTCTGGAAACACCATATATTTT	CASSVGYSGNTIYF
few	TRBV5-1	TRBD1	TRBJ2-3	TGCGCCTCCGGGACAGGAAACCCGGTGGCAGATACGCAGTATTTT	CASGTGNPVADTQYF